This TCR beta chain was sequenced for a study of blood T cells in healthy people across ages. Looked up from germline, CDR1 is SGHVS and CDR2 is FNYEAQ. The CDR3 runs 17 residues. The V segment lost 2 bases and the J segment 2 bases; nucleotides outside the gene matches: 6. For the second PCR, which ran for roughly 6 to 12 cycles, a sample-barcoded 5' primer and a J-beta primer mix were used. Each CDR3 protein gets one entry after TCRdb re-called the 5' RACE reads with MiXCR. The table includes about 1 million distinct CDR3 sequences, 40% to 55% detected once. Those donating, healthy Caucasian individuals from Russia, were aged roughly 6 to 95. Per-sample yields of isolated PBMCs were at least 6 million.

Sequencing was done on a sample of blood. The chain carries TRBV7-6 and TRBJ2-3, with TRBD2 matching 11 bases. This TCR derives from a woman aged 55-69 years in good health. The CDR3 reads CASSLSSGRANTDTQYF. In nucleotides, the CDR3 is TGTGCCAGCAGCTTAAGTAGCGGGAGGGCCAACACAGATACGCAGTATTTT.